Below, 27 T cell receptor beta chains from the same sample are listed, as sequenced in a study of T cell responses to AZD1222 COVID-19 vaccine. Libraries were prepared by immunoSEQ multiplex PCR; TCRdb keeps only in-frame clonotypes and omits some of them. The table includes approximately 150,000 clones, about 91% detected once. Source: peripheral blood, taken 28 days after the second AZD1222 dose. The receptor set was obtained from an adult who received the AZD1222 COVID-19 vaccine.

This clone is medium-sized (0.01 to 0.1%) by share. This chain joins TRBV6-1 and TRBJ2-5; 12 bases match TRBD2. V was clipped by 2 bases and J by 2 bases; unmatched bases: 0. The CDR3 contains 15 residues. CDR1 and CDR2 (germline): MNHNS, SASEGT. CDR3 amino acids: CASSELAGGQETQYF. For the CDR3, the DNA is TGTGCCAGCAGTGAACTAGCGGGGGGGCAAGAGACCCAGTACTTC.

As to this clone: No DNA is shown, since the ends of the CDR3 on it are uncertain; the CDR3 is the one TCRdb lists. This sequence joins TRBV28 and TRBJ2-5; TRBD1 is the table's D call and was not checked against the DNA. Both ends counted, the CDR3 spans 12 residues. CDR1 is MDHEN and CDR2 is SYDVKM in the germline V gene. The chain's CDR3 is CASSFWGTGSNF.

This chain connects TRBV5-1 to TRBJ2-5; TRBD1 or TRBD2 may be the D gene (5 bases each). The germline V gene encodes CDR1 SGHRS and CDR2 YFSETQ. CDR3 size: 14 residues. Deletions cut 4 bases from V and 3 bases from J, with 13 bases between. In nucleotides, the CDR3 is TGCGCCAGCAGCGTAGCCGGGACGGAAGAGACCCAGTACTTC. Residues: CASSVAGTEETQYF.

J is TRBJ1-1 and V is TRBV5-6, with 8 bases aligning to TRBD1. The junction had 10 bases not matched to a gene; V was cut back by 0 bases and J by 3 bases. This CDR3 comprises 17 residues. Germline CDR1 reads SGHDT; CDR2 reads YYEEEE. Here the CDR3 reads CASSLVRAGGVDTEAFF. The CDR3 DNA sequence: TGTGCCAGCAGCTTGGTGAGGGCAGGGGGCGTAGACACTGAAGCTTTCTTT.

The chain uses TRBV2 and TRBJ2-1, with D perhaps matching TRBD1 (6 bases). CDR1 and CDR2 (germline): SNHLY, FYNNEI. This CDR3 comprises 14 residues. Trimming took 7 bases from V and 10 from J, leaving 20 bases between them. This CDR3 reads CASKGVVGVREQFF. The CDR3 nucleotides are TGTGCCAGCAAGGGGGTAGTGGGGGTAAGAGAGCAGTTCTTC. The variable domain in full, with the rest retrieved from reference TRBV2 and TRBJ2-1, is EPEVTQTPSHQVTQMGQEVILRCVPISNHLYFYWYRQILGQKVEFLVSFYNNEISEKSEIFDDQFSVERPDGSNFTLKIRSTKLEDSAMYFCASKGVVGVREQFFGPGTRLTVL.

The chain employs TRBV25-1 and TRBJ2-3; TRBD2 agrees at 7 bases. CDR3 size: 13 residues. V shed 7 bases, J shed 6 bases, and the junction held 7 bases outside the gene matches. Looked up from germline, CDR1 is MGHDK and CDR2 is SYGVNS. As DNA, the CDR3 is TGTGCCAGCATCCCTCCCGGGGGGGATACGCAGTATTTT. It encodes CASIPPGGDTQYF.

This clone was detected once. The chain uses TRBV2 and TRBJ2-4, with D perhaps matching TRBD1 (5 bases). Germline-derived CDR1 and CDR2 are SNHLY and FYNNEI. The CDR3 sequence is 15 residues long. V gave up 8 bases and J gave up 0 bases, with 14 bases separating them. CDR3 DNA: TGTGCCAGCTTACACCAGGGATCAGCCAAAAACATTCAGTACTTC. This encodes CASLHQGSAKNIQYF.

The CDR3 sequence is CASSLSDQETQYF. CDR3 coding DNA: TGTGCCAGCAGCCTAAGCGACCAAGAGACCCAGTACTTC. The chain links TRBV7-8 to TRBJ2-5; D is unresolved. Trimming pared 5 bases from V and 0 bases from J, leaving 7 bases between. Germline V gives CDR1 SGHVS, CDR2 FQNEAQ. This CDR3 comprises 13 residues.

The gene calls are TRBV7-3 and TRBJ2-3; D might be TRBD1 (6 bases). The CDR3 runs 14 residues. V gave up 5 bases and J gave up 3 bases, with 12 bases separating them. CDR1 and CDR2 from the germline V gene are SGHTA and FQGTGA. CDR3 sequence (DNA): TGTGCCAGCAGCGCGACAGGAGTGACAGATACGCAGTATTTT. Translated: CASSATGVTDTQYF.

The chain has TRBV30 and TRBJ1-5; perhaps TRBD1 as D (5 bases). The ends were cut back, 2 bases at V and 4 bases at J, with 9 bases in the middle. CDR1 GTSNPN and CDR2 SVGIG come from the germline V gene (reference sequence). CDR3 length equals 13 residues. CDR3 nucleotide sequence: TGTGCCTGGAGTCCATCAGGGAATCAGCCCCAGCATTTT. As protein: CAWSPSGNQPQHF.

This chain links TRBV5-1 with TRBJ2-5, with TRBD2 identical over 14 bases. The trim removed 1 base at V and 2 bases at J, leaving 1 base unmatched. Germline CDR1 is SGHRS and CDR2 is YFSETQ. CDR3 length equals 16 residues. The CDR3 sequence is CASSLRLAGGQETQYF. CDR3 DNA: TGCGCCAGCAGCTTGAGACTAGCGGGGGGGCAAGAGACCCAGTACTTC.

This clone was counted a single time. The V call is TRBV25-1, the J call TRBJ1-2; D gene unclear. The V end lost 2 bases, the J end lost 2 bases, and 12 bases lay between the germline ends. CDR1 is MGHDK, CDR2 SYGVNS, per germline. The CDR3 has 15 residues. CDR3 protein: CASSEDGGPNYGYTF. The CDR3 region has the DNA TGTGCCAGCAGTGAAGACGGAGGGCCCAACTATGGCTACACCTTC.

This clone was seen a few times. The chain's CDR3 is CAWSGTTGSGNTIYF. The CDR3, as DNA: TGTGCCTGGAGTGGGACGACAGGGTCTGGAAACACCATATATTTT. The rearrangement joins TRBV30 to TRBJ1-3; 7 nucleotides line up with TRBD1. The CDR3 sequence is 15 residues long. The V segment lost 1 base and the J segment 1 base; nucleotides outside the gene matches: 4. Germline V gives CDR1 GTSNPN, CDR2 SVGIG (reference sequence).

This clone was seen a single time. The chain carries TRBV10-3 and TRBJ2-7; 7 bases align to TRBD2. Trimming removed 6 bases from V and 2 bases from J; junction bases left unmatched: 7. This CDR3 is built from 14 residues. CDR1 and CDR2 from the germline V gene are ENHRY and SYGVKD. The CDR3 sequence is CAIRAGAGTYEQYV. As DNA, the CDR3 is TGTGCCATCAGGGCCGGAGCGGGAACCTACGAGCAGTACGTC.

This clone was counted once. The rearrangement links TRBV14 to TRBJ2-1; D is unresolved. Deletions cut 1 base from V and 8 bases from J, with 21 bases between. Per germline, CDR1 SGHDN and CDR2 FVKESK. CDR3 length equals 17 residues. As DNA, the CDR3 is TGTGCCAGCAGCCAAGGACGTAGGGTAAATTCTTTCGATGAGCAGTTCTTC. Residues: CASSQGRRVNSFDEQFF.

Remarks on this clone: Other DNA sequences of this sample code for an identical CDR3. The chain recombines TRBV18 with TRBJ1-2, with a weak D call TRBD1 (5 bases). This CDR3 has 14 residues. Germline values: CDR1 KGHSH, CDR2 LQKENI. The V end was cut by 0 bases, the J end by 4 bases, with 9 bases between. The CDR3 spells CASSPPSGTYGYTF. In DNA form, the CDR3 reads TGTGCCAGCTCACCACCTTCGGGGACCTATGGCTACACCTTC.

The rearrangement links TRBV27 to TRBJ1-1; D remains unclear. The germline V gene has CDR1 MNHEY and CDR2 SMNVEV (reference sequence). The CDR3 has 13 amino acids. Between the trimmed V and J ends, which lost 6 bases and 1 base, there was a span of 9 bases. The CDR3: CASSGMWNTEAFF. CDR3 in DNA: TGTGCCAGCAGCGGGATGTGGAACACTGAAGCTTTCTTT.

This chain links TRBV18 with TRBJ1-3; 7 bases are shared with TRBD1. Germline lookup yields CDR1 KGHSH and CDR2 LQKENI. With 6 bases clipped from V and 4 bases from J, the junction kept 12 bases outside the gene matches. The length of the CDR3 is 16 residues. The CDR3 is CASSPRQGGAGNTIYF. The CDR3 DNA is TGTGCCAGCTCTCCCCGACAGGGTGGGGCCGGAAACACCATATATTTT. The full variable domain, rest sourced from reference TRBV18 and TRBJ1-3, is NAGVMQNPRHLVRRRGQEARLRCSPMKGHSHVYWYRQLPEEGLKFMVYLQKENIIDESGMPKERFSAEFPKEGPSILRIQQVVRGDSAAYFCASSPRQGGAGNTIYFGEGSWLTVV.

The chain joins TRBV7-9 to TRBJ2-3, with no clear D. Trimming removed 0 bases at V and 7 bases at J, with 8 bases between. Germline V lookup: CDR1 SEHNR, CDR2 FQNEAQ (reference sequence). This CDR3 is 13 amino acids long. The DNA of the CDR3 is TGTGCCAGCAGCTTAGCGCTCGATAATACGCAGTATTTT. Protein sequence: CASSLALDNTQYF.

The rearrangement links TRBV19 to TRBJ2-1, with D perhaps assigned TRBD1 or TRBD2 (5 bases each). V was clipped by 3 bases and J by 2 bases, with 11 bases between them. Looked up from germline, CDR1 is LNHDA and CDR2 is SQIVND (reference sequence). The CDR3 spans 15 residues. CDR3 protein: CASSMGPPAYNEQFF. As DNA, the CDR3 is TGTGCCAGTAGTATGGGACCTCCCGCCTACAATGAGCAGTTCTTC.

The rearrangement joins TRBV30 to TRBJ1-5; D unresolved. Germline V gene sequence: CDR1 GTSNPN, CDR2 SVGIG (reference sequence). There are 13 residues in the CDR3. Trimming removed 2 bases from V and 3 bases from J, with 8 bases in between. The CDR3: CAWSLEYNQPQHF. In DNA form, the CDR3 reads TGTGCCTGGAGTTTAGAGTACAATCAGCCCCAGCATTTT. The whole variable domain, filled in from reference TRBV30 and TRBJ1-5, reads SQTIHQWPATLVQPVGSPLSLECTVEGTSNPNLYWYRQAAGRGLQLLFYSVGIGQISSEVPQNLSASRPQDRQFILSSKKLLLSDSGFYLCAWSLEYNQPQHFGDGTRLSIL.

The chain employs TRBV30 and TRBJ1-4; 7 bases are a match to TRBD1. The CDR3 is made up of 13 amino acids. Germline-derived CDR1 and CDR2 are GTSNPN and SVGIG (reference sequence). Losses at the gene ends were 5 bases for V and 4 bases for J; bases not matched to a gene: 4. CDR3 amino acids: CAWDTGVNEKLFF. DNA of the CDR3: TGTGCCTGGGATACAGGGGTTAATGAAAAACTGTTTTTT.

The CDR3, as DNA: TGTGCTATCCGGCGGGGTGGGGAAGAGACCCAGTACTTC. Translation gives CAIRRGGEETQYF. The chain has TRBV6-6 and TRBJ2-5; a weak D match, TRBD2 (6 bases). In germline, CDR1 is MNHNY, CDR2 SVGAGI (reference sequence). CDR3 length equals 13 residues.

The chain has TRBV9 and TRBJ2-7; D remains unclear. V lost 2 bases and J 2 bases, leaving 11 bases between the germline ends. Germline assignment: CDR1 SGDLS and CDR2 YYNGEE. The CDR3 loop spans 14 amino acids. The CDR3 here is CASSVSPDPYEQYF. CDR3 nucleotide sequence: TGTGCCAGCAGCGTGTCACCGGACCCCTACGAGCAGTACTTC.

This chain links TRBV29-1 with TRBJ1-5, with D possibly matching TRBD1 (5 bases). From germline, CDR1 is SQVTM and CDR2 ANQGSEA. Trimming pared 8 bases from V and 4 bases from J, leaving 12 bases between. This CDR3 has 12 amino acids. In DNA form, the CDR3 reads TGCAGCACTGGGGCCGAAAATCAGCCCCAGCATTTT. Translation: CSTGAENQPQHF.

The chain couples TRBV6-6 to TRBJ1-1; 8 bases are shared with TRBD1. V trimming: 2 bases; J trimming: 4 bases; junction bases outside the gene matches: 3. Germline-derived CDR1 and CDR2 are MNHNY and SVGAGI (reference sequence). The CDR3 is 14 residues long. Here the CDR3 reads CASSYTGGGTEAFF. The CDR3, as DNA: TGTGCCAGCAGTTACACAGGGGGAGGCACTGAAGCTTTCTTT.

CDR3 residues: CASSLSGSSSYNEQFF. The CDR3 DNA reads as TGTGCCAGCAGCTTGAGCGGGTCGAGCTCCTACAATGAGCAGTTCTTC. This chain links TRBV7-2 with TRBJ2-1; a possible D gene is TRBD2 (6 bases). CDR1 and CDR2 (germline): SGHTA, FQGNSA. CDR3 length: 16 amino acids. Trimming removed 3 bases from V and 0 bases from J, with 12 bases in between.